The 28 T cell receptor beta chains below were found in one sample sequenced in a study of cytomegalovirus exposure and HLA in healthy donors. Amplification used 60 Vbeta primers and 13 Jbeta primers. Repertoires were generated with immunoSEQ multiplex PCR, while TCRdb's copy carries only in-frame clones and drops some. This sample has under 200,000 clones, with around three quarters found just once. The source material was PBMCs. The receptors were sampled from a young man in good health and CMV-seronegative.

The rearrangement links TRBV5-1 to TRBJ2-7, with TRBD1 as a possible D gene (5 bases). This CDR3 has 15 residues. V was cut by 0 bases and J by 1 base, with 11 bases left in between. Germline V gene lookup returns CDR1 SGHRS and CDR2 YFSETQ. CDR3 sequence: CASSLAGRESYEQYF. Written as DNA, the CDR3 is TGCGCCAGCAGCTTGGCCGGCAGGGAATCCTACGAGCAGTACTTC. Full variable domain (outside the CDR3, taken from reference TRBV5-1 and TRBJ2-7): KAGVTQTPRYLIKTRGQQVTLSCSPISGHRSVSWYQQTPGQGLQFLFEYFSETQRNKGNFPGRFSGRQFSNSRSEMNVSTLELGDSALYLCASSLAGRESYEQYFGPGTRLTVT.

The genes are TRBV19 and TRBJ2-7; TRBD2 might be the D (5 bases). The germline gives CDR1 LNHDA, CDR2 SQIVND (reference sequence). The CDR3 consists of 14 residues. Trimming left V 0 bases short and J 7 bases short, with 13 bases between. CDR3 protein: CASSIDSVSGEQYF. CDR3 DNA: TGTGCCAGTAGTATAGATTCCGTGTCGGGAGAGCAGTACTTC.

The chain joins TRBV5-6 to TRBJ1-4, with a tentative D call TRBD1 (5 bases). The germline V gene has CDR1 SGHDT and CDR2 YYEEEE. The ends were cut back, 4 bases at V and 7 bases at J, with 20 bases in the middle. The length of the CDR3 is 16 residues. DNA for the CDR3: TGTGCCAGCAGCAGGGGAACGGGGGGAGGCCGTGAAAAACTGTTTTTT. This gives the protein CASSRGTGGGREKLFF. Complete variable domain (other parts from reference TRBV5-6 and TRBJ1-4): DAGVTQSPTHLIKTRGQQVTLRCSPKSGHDTVSWYQQALGQGPQFIFQYYEEEERQRGNFPDRFSGHQFPNYSSELNVNALLLGDSALYLCASSRGTGGGREKLFFGSGTQLSVL.

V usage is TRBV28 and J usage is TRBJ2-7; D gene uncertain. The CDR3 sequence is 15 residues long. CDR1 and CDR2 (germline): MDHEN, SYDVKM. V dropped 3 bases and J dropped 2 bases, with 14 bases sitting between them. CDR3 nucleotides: TGTGCCAGCAGTTTTCGTGGGCCGCCTACCTACGAGCAGTACTTC. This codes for CASSFRGPPTYEQYF.

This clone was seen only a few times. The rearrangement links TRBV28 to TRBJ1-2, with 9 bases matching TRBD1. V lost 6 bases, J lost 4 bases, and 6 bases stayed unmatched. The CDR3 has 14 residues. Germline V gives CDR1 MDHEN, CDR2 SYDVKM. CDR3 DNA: TGTGCCAGCAGCCCTACAGGGGGCGGCTATGGCTACACCTTC. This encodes CASSPTGGGYGYTF.

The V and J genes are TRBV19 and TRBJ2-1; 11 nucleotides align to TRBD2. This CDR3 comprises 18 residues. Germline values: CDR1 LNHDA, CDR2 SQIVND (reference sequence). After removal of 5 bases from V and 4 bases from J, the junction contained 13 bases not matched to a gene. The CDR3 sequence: CASSSRPSSGRSYNEQFF. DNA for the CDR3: TGTGCCAGTAGTTCTAGACCGTCTAGCGGGAGGTCATACAATGAGCAGTTCTTC.

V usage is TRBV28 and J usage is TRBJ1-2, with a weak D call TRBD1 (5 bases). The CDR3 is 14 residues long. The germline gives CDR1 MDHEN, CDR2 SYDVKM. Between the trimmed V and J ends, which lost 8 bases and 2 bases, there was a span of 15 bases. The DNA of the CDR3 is TGTGCCAGCCGGGGGGGGATAAGAAACTATGGCTACACCTTC. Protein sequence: CASRGGIRNYGYTF.

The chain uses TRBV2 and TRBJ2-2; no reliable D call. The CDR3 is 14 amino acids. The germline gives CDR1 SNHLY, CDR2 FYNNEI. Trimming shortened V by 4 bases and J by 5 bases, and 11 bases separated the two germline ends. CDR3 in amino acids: CASSVERGTGELFF. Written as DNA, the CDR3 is TGTGCCAGCAGTGTAGAGCGTGGGACCGGGGAGCTGTTTTTT.

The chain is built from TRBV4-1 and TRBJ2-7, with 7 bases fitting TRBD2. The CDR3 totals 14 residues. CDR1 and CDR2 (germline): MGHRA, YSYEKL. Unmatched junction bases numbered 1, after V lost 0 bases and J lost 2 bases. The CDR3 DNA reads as TGCGCCAGCAGCCAAGAGGGAGGGACCTACGAGCAGTACTTC. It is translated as CASSQEGGTYEQYF.

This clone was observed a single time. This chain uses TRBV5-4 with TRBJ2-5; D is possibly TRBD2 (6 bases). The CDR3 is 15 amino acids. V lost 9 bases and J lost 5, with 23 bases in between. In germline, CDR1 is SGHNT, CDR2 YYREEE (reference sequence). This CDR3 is CATASNRDSGETQYF. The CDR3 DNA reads TGTGCCACTGCCTCTAACCGGGACTCTGGGGAGACCCAGTACTTC.

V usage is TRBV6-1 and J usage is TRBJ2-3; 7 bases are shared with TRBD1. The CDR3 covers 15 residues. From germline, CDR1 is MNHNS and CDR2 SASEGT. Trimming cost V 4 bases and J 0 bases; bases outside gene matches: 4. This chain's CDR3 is CASSAGTASTDTQYF. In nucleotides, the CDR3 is TGTGCCAGCAGTGCGGGGACAGCGAGCACAGATACGCAGTATTTT.

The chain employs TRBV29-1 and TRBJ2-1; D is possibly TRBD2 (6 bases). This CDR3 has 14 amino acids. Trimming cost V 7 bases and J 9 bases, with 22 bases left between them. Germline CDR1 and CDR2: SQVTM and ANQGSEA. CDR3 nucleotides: TGCAGCGCGCCTCGGGGGACCGGGCACTTTGAGCAGTTCTTC. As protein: CSAPRGTGHFEQFF.

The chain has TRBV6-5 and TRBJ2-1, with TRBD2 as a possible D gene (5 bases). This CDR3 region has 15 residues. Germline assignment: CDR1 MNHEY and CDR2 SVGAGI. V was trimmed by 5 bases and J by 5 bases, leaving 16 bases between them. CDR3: CASSRSARVDNEQFF. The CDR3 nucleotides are TGTGCCAGCAGTCGGAGCGCGAGGGTGGACAATGAGCAGTTCTTC.

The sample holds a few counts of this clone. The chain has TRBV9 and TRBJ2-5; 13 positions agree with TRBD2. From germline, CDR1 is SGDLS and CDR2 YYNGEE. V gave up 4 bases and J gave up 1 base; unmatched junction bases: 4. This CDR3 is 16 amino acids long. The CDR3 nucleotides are TGTGCCAGCAGCACGACTAGCGGGAGGCCCCAAGAGACCCAGTACTTC. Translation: CASSTTSGRPQETQYF. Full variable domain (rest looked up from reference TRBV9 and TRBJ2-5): DSGVTQTPKHLITATGQRVTLRCSPRSGDLSVYWYQQSLDQGLQFLIQYYNGEERAKGNILERFSAQQFPDLHSELNLSSLELGDSALYFCASSTTSGRPQETQYFGPGTRLLVL.

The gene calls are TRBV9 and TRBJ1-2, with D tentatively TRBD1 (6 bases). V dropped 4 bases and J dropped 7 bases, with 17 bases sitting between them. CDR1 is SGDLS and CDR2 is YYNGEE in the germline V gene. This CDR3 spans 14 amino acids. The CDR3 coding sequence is TGTGCCAGCAGCATTGAGGGGGGGAGAGGTGGCTACACCTTC. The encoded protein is CASSIEGGRGGYTF.

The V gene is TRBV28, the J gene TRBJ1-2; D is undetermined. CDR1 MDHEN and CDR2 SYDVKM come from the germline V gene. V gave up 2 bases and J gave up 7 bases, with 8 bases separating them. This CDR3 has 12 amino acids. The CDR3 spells CASSLGGFGYTF. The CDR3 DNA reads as TGTGCCAGCAGTTTAGGAGGGTTTGGCTACACCTTC.

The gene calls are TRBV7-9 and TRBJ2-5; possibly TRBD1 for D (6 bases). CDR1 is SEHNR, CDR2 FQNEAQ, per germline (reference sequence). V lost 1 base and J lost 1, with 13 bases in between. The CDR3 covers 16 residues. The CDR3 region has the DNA TGTGCCAGCAGCTTAGTAGGGGGAGAGTTCCAAGAGACCCAGTACTTC. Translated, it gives CASSLVGGEFQETQYF.

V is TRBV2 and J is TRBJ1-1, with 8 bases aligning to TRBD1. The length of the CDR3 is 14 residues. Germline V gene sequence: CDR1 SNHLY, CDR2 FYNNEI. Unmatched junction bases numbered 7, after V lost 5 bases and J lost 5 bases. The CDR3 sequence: CASSPDRGRTEAFF. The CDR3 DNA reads TGTGCCAGCAGTCCAGACAGGGGAAGGACTGAAGCTTTCTTT.

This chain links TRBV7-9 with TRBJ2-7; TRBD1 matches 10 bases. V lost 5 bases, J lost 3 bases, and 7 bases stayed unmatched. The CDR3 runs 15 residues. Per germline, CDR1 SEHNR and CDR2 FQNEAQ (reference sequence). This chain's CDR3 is CASSHRDRGFYEQYF. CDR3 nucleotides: TGTGCCAGCAGCCACAGGGACAGGGGATTCTACGAGCAGTACTTC.

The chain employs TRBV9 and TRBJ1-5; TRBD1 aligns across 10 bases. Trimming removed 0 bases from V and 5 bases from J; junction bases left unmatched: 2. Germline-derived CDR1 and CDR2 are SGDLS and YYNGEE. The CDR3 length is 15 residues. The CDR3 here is CASSVGDRGDQPQHF. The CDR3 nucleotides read TGTGCCAGCAGCGTAGGGGACAGGGGCGATCAGCCCCAGCATTTT.

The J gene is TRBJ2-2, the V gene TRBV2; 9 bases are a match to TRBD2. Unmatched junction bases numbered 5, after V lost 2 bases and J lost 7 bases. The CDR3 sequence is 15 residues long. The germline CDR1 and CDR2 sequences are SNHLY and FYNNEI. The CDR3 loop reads CASSEPLAGIGELFF. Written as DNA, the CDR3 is TGTGCCAGCAGTGAACCCCTAGCGGGAATCGGGGAGCTGTTTTTT.

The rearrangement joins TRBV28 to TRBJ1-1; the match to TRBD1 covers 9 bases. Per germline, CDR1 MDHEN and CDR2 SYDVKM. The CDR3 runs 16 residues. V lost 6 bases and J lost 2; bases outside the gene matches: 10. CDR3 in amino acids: CASSYNRDRVNTEAFF. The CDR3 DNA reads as TGTGCCAGCAGCTACAACCGGGACAGGGTAAACACTGAAGCTTTCTTT.

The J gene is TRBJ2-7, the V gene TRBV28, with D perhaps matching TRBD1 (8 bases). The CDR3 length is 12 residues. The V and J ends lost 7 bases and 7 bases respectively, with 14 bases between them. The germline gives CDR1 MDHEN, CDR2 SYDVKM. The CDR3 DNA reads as TGTGCCAGCACCACACAGGGGGGGGAGCAGTACTTC. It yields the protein CASTTQGGEQYF.

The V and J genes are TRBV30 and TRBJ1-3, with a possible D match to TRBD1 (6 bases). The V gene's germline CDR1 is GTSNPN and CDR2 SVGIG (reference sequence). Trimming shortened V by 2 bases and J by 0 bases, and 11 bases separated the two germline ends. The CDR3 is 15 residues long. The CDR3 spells CAWSQQGRSGNTIYF. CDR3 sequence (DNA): TGTGCCTGGAGTCAACAGGGACGCTCTGGAAACACCATATATTTT.

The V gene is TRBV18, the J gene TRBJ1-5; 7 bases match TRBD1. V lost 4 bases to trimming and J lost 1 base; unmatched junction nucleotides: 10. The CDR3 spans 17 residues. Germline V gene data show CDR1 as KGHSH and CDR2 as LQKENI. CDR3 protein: CASSRDSYSVSNQPQHF. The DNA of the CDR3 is TGTGCCAGCTCACGGGACAGCTACTCGGTAAGCAATCAGCCCCAGCATTTT.

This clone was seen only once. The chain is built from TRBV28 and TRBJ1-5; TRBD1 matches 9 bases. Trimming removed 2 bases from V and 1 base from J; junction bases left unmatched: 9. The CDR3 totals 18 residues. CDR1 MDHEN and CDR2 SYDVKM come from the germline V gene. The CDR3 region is CASSLRLSGTGSNQPQHF. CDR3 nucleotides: TGTGCCAGCAGTTTAAGGCTTAGTGGGACAGGGAGCAATCAGCCCCAGCATTTT.

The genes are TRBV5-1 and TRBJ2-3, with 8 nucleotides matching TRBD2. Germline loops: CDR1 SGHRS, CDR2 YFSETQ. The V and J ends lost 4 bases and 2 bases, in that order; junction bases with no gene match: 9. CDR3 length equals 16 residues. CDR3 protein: CASSPELAGPTDTQYF. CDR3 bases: TGCGCCAGCAGCCCGGAATTAGCGGGGCCCACAGATACGCAGTATTTT. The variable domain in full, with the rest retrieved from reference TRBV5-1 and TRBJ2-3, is KAGVTQTPRYLIKTRGQQVTLSCSPISGHRSVSWYQQTPGQGLQFLFEYFSETQRNKGNFPGRFSGRQFSNSRSEMNVSTLELGDSALYLCASSPELAGPTDTQYFGPGTRLTVL.

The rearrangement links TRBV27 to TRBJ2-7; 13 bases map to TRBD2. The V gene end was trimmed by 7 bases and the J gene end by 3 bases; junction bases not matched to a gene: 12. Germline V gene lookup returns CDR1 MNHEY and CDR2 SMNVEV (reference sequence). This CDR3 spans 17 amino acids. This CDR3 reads CASTGRSRTSGSYEQYF. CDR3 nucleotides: TGTGCCAGCACGGGACGATCTCGGACTAGCGGGAGCTACGAGCAGTACTTC.